This T cell receptor (beta chain) appears in the sequencing data of a study of Graves' ophthalmopathy and Graves' hyperthyroidism. Germline lookup yields CDR1 MNHEY and CDR2 SVGAGI. The CDR3 totals 18 residues. Trimming took 5 bases from V and 2 from J, leaving 22 bases between them. Scientists amplified the TCR beta CDR3 regions from RNA transcripts. After a first-round RT-PCR with HTBI primers, a second-round multiplex PCR was run. Each CDR3 protein is one row after TCRdb ran MiXCR on the multiplex PCR reads. The table lists 450,000 or so distinct CDR3 sequences, 13% to 15% of them singletons, with roughly 9.8% in the top ten. This clonotype has a count of ten or more.

The rearrangement uses TRBV6-5 and TRBJ1-5, with D possibly TRBD1 on 5 matching bases. The clonotype originates from a woman in her thirties with Graves' ophthalmopathy. Sequencing was done on a sample of blood. The CDR3 loop reads CASSRGGRWGLGNQPQHF. The CDR3 region has the DNA TGTGCCAGCAGTCGGGGGGGACGTTGGGGCCTGGGCAATCAGCCCCAGCATTTT.